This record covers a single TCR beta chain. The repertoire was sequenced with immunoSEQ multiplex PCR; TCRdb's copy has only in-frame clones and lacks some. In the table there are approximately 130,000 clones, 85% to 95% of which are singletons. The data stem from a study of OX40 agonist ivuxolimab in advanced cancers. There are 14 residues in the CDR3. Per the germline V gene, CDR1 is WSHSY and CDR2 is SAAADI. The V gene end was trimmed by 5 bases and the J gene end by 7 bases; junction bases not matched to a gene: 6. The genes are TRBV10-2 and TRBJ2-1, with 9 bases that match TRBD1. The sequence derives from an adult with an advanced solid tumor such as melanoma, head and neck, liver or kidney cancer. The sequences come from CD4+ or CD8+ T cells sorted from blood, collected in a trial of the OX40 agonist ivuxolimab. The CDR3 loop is CASSRDRERNEQFF. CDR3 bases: TGCGCCAGCAGTAGGGACAGGGAAAGGAATGAGCAGTTCTTC.